This T cell receptor (beta chain) was obtained from a study of regulatory T cells in long-lasting Graves disease. As to this clonotype: Its antigen is currently unknown.

Between the trimmed V and J ends, which lost 11 bases and 0 bases, there was a span of 14 bases. The CDR3 spans 13 residues. CDR1 is LNHDA and CDR2 is SQIVND in the germline V gene (reference sequence). Findings and limits, study-wide: TCR diversity was lower in persistent than newly diagnosed Graves' disease.

Building of the TCR beta libraries involved iRepertoire HTBI primers and Arm-PCR of CDR3 regions. One entry per CDR3 protein results from TCRdb running MiXCR on the multiplex PCR reads. The sample has approximately 470,000 distinct CDR3 sequences; roughly 16% are singletons. Time point denoted: newly diagnosed GD, antithyroid drugs for less than 3 months. Following extraction of RNA from PBMCs, that RNA was used to make the TCR library. A further study also used this sample, focusing on T cells in Graves' hyperthyroidism and ophthalmopathy. This second study notes: Ophthalmopathy was identified by the model a median approximately 6.4 months ahead of onset.

The chain uses TRBV19 and TRBJ2-7, with D perhaps being TRBD1 or TRBD2 (5 bases each). The TCR was taken from a middle-aged man with Graves disease. Specimen: peripheral blood mononuclear cells (PBMCs), collected at new diagnosis, from a patient treated with antithyroid drugs. The DNA of the CDR3 is TGTGCCTCTCAGTGGGGACCCTCCTACGAGCAGTACTTC. Its protein is CASQWGPSYEQYF.